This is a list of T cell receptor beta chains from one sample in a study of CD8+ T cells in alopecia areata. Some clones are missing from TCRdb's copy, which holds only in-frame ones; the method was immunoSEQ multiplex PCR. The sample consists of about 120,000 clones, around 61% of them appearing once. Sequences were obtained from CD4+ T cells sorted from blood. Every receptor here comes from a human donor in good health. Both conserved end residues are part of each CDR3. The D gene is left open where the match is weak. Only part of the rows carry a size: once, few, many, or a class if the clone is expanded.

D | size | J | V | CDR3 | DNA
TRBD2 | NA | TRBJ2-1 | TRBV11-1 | CASSSRLAHSDEQFF | TGTGCCAGCAGCTCCAGACTAGCCCACTCAGATGAGCAGTTCTTC
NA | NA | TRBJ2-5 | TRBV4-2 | CASSQDGGHETQYF | TGTGCCAGCAGCCAAGACGGGGGCCACGAGACCCAGTACTTC
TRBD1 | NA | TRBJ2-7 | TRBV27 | CASSIDRGSSYEQYF | TGTGCCAGCAGTATAGACAGGGGGAGCTCCTACGAGCAGTACTTC
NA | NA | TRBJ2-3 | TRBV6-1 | CASTPGQPRDTQYF | TGTGCCAGCACCCCGGGCCAACCCAGGGATACGCAGTATTTT
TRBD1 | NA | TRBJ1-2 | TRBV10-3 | CANSGQGVGYTF | TGTGCCAATTCGGGACAGGGGGTCGGCTACACCTTC
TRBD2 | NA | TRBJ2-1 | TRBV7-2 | CASSSRPAGGDNEQFF | TGTGCCAGCAGCTCCCGGCCGGCGGGGGGGGACAATGAGCAGTTCTTC
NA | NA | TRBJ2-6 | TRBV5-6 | CASKFSGANVLTF | TGTGCCAGCAAGTTCTCTGGGGCCAACGTCCTGACTTTC
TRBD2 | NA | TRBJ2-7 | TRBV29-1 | CSVANGGNEQYF | TGCAGCGTCGCGAACGGGGGGAACGAGCAGTACTTC
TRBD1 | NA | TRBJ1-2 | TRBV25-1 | CASTGQGFDGYTF | TGTGCCAGCACTGGACAGGGATTTGATGGCTACACCTTC
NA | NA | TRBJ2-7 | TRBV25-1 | CASREDSGYEQYF | TGTGCCAGCAGGGAGGATTCCGGCTACGAGCAGTACTTC
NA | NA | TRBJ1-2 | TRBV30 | CAWSVRGYGYTF | TGTGCCTGGAGTGTAAGAGGGTATGGCTACACCTTC
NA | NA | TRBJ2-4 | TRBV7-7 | CASSLGPTNIQYF | TGTGCCAGCAGCTTAGGGCCTACAAACATTCAGTACTTC
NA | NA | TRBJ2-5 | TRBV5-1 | CASSSRGFQETQYF | TGCGCCAGCAGCTCGCGGGGCTTCCAAGAGACCCAGTACTTC
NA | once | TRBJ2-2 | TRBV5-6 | CASSLLGADTGELFF | TGTGCCAGCAGCTTGTTAGGAGCGGACACCGGGGAGCTGTTTTTT
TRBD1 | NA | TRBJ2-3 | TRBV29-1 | CSVEDRASNTYTQYF | TGCAGCGTTGAGGACAGGGCCTCCAACACATATACGCAGTATTTT
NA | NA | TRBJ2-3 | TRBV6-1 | CASAQGLSSTDTQYF | TGTGCCAGCGCACAGGGACTAAGTTCCACAGATACGCAGTATTTT
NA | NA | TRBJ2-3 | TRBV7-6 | CASSLALNRDFITQYF | TGTGCCAGCAGCTTAGCCTTAAACCGGGACTTCATCACGCAGTATTTT
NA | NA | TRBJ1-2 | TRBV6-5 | CASSYPGYGYTF | TGTGCCAGCAGTTACCCGGGCTATGGCTACACCTTC
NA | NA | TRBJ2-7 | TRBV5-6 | CASSLRPGDEQYF | TGTGCCAGCAGCTTGAGGCCTGGGGACGAGCAGTACTTC
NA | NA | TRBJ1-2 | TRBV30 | CAWIPGHLYGYTF | TGTGCCTGGATCCCTGGACACCTCTATGGCTACACCTTC
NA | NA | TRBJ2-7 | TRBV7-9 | CASRREQGGSTYEQYF | TGTGCCAGCAGACGCGAACAAGGGGGATCCACCTACGAGCAGTACTTC
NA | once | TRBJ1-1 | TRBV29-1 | CSVRELMNTEAFF | TGCAGCGTTCGTGAGCTAATGAACACTGAAGCTTTCTTT
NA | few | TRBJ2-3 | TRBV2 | CASGVENTDTQYF | TGTGCCAGCGGGGTTGAAAACACAGATACGCAGTATTTT
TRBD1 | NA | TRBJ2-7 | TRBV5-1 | CASSLTGEYEQYF | TGCGCCAGCAGCTTGACAGGGGAATACGAGCAGTACTTC